Listed below are T cell receptor beta chains from one sample, sequenced in a study of cytomegalovirus exposure and HLA in healthy donors. The repertoire was sequenced with immunoSEQ multiplex PCR; TCRdb's copy has only in-frame clones and lacks some. The sample yields 100,000 to 150,000 clones, roughly 91% seen once. The sample was PBMCs. Every receptor here comes from a man in his thirties or forties in good health and CMV-seronegative. The CDR3 runs from the conserved cysteine through the conserved F or W. The D gene is left open where the match is weak. Size is stated for part of the rows, as once, few or many counts, or as a class when the clone is expanded.

j_gene,d_gene,abundance,v_gene,CDR3nt,CDR3aa
TRBJ2-2,-,-,TRBV6-1,TGTGCCAGCAAAGGGACAACGAACACCGGGGAGCTGTTTTTT,CASKGTTNTGELFF
TRBJ1-1,-,-,TRBV6-5,TGTGCCAGCAGTCCTCTCGTGGGGGGTGAAGCTTTCTTT,CASSPLVGGEAFF
TRBJ1-1,-,few,TRBV6-1,TGTGCCAGCTTCGGGGTTACTGAAGCTTTCTTT,CASFGVTEAFF
TRBJ2-7,-,-,TRBV11-2,TGTGCCAGCAGCTTAGTTGTCAACAGCCCCTACTACGAGCAGTACTTC,CASSLVVNSPYYEQYF
TRBJ2-7,-,-,TRBV5-4,TGTGCCAGCAGCTTGGCGGGGAGGAGTGGCGAGCAGTACTTC,CASSLAGRSGEQYF
TRBJ1-3,-,-,TRBV7-9,TGTGCCAGCAGCTTAATGAGGGCCTCTGGAAACACCATATATTTT,CASSLMRASGNTIYF
TRBJ2-2,TRBD1,-,TRBV2,TGTGCCAGCACCCCGATCAGGGGGCTGAACACCGGGGAGCTGTTTTTT,CASTPIRGLNTGELFF
TRBJ1-1,TRBD1,-,TRBV25-1,TGTGCCAGCAGTGAAGTTACAGGGGGCGCGAACACTGAAGCTTTCTTT,CASSEVTGGANTEAFF
TRBJ1-4,TRBD1,-,TRBV10-1,TGCGCCAGCAGTACAGGGGAGACTAATGAAAAACTGTTTTTT,CASSTGETNEKLFF
TRBJ1-2,-,-,TRBV21-1,TGTGCCAGCAGAAGGACAGGGGACTATGGCTACACCTTC,CASRRTGDYGYTF
TRBJ2-3,TRBD2,-,TRBV11-2,TGTGCCAGCAGACTAAGCGGGGTGGTCCCAGATACGCAGTATTTT,CASRLSGVVPDTQYF
TRBJ1-1,-,-,TRBV9,TGTGCCAGCAGCCCTCAGACAGCCCTGAACACTGAAGCTTTCTTT,CASSPQTALNTEAFF
TRBJ2-7,TRBD1,once,TRBV10-3,TGTGCCACGGGACAGTCCTACGAGCAGTACTTC,CATGQSYEQYF
TRBJ1-3,-,-,TRBV18,TGTGCCAGCTCACCTCGACTCGACAGGGGAAACACCATATATTTT,CASSPRLDRGNTIYF
TRBJ2-6,-,-,TRBV27,TGTGCCAGCAGTTTAGCGGGTACTGGGGCCAACGTCCTGACTTTC,CASSLAGTGANVLTF
TRBJ2-7,-,-,TRBV28,TGTGCCAGCACCTTAAGGAGGGCCTCCACATCCTACGAGCAGTACTTC,CASTLRRASTSYEQYF
TRBJ2-7,-,-,TRBV5-1,TGCGCCAGCAGCTTGGTGCAGGGGTCGATGGCTAACGAGCAGTACTTC,CASSLVQGSMANEQYF
TRBJ1-1,-,-,TRBV7-8,TGTGCCAGCAGCCCATCTGCCCTACAGGGTGGTGAAGCTTTCTTT,CASSPSALQGGEAFF
TRBJ1-1,TRBD1,-,TRBV6-1,TGTGCCAGCAGCACGACAGGGAGCACTGAAGCTTTCTTT,CASSTTGSTEAFF
TRBJ2-2,TRBD1,-,TRBV18,TGTGCCAGCTCACGGAACAGGGGGCTTGGCACCGGGGAGCTGTTTTTT,CASSRNRGLGTGELFF
TRBJ1-2,TRBD1,-,TRBV6-1,TGTGCCAGCAGTGCCGCGACAGGGGGCGTGTATGGCTACACCTTC,CASSAATGGVYGYTF
TRBJ1-2,TRBD1,-,TRBV9,TGTGCCAGCAGCGGGGCAGGGGGCTATGGCTACACCTTC,CASSGAGGYGYTF
TRBJ2-3,-,-,TRBV27,TGTGCCAGCAGGGAGGCAGGGGCGGAGGATACGCAGTATTTT,CASREAGAEDTQYF
TRBJ1-1,TRBD1,-,TRBV19,TGTGCCAGTAGTATCTCAGGGGGGAACACTGAAGCTTTCTTT,CASSISGGNTEAFF
TRBJ2-7,-,-,TRBV6-5,TGTGCCAGCAGTCCCTCCCGCGGGGTCTACGAGCAGTACTTC,CASSPSRGVYEQYF
TRBJ1-3,TRBD1,once,TRBV28,TGTGCCAGCAGCGTGGGACAGACGGACACCATATATTTT,CASSVGQTDTIYF
TRBJ1-2,-,-,TRBV6-1,TGTGCCAGACGTACCGACAGTTCCTATGGCTACACCTTC,CARRTDSSYGYTF
TRBJ1-1,TRBD1,once,TRBV25-1,TGTGCCAGCAGTGACTGGAGGGACAGCTCGAACACTGAAGCTTTCTTT,CASSDWRDSSNTEAFF
TRBJ1-5,-,-,TRBV9,TGTGCCAGCAGCCCGGGATGGGGGCTCGGTAGCAATCAGCCCCAGCATTTT,CASSPGWGLGSNQPQHF
TRBJ2-3,-,-,TRBV7-9,TGTGCCAGCAGCAGATCAGCGGCAACAGATACGCAGTATTTT,CASSRSAATDTQYF
TRBJ2-1,-,-,TRBV7-3,TGTGCCAGCAGCTCCAGACAGACCTCCTACAATGAGCAGTTCTTC,CASSSRQTSYNEQFF
TRBJ2-3,-,once,TRBV25-1,TGTGCCAGCAGTGCTTCGGGACACCCACTTAGGAGGGATACGCAGTATTTT,CASSASGHPLRRDTQYF
TRBJ2-1,TRBD2,-,TRBV7-2,TGTGCCAGCAGCTTAGCGGGGACTAGCGGGGGGCTTAATGAGCAGTTCTTC,CASSLAGTSGGLNEQFF
TRBJ2-1,-,-,TRBV11-2,TGTGCCAGCAGCTCAGGACAACAAGACAATGAGCAGTTCTTC,CASSSGQQDNEQFF
TRBJ2-2,-,-,TRBV7-8,TGTGCCAGCAGCCCTAGGCGTCAAATACTAACGAACACCGGGGAGCTGTTTTTT,CASSPRRQILTNTGELFF
TRBJ1-2,-,-,TRBV20-1,TGCAGTGCTCCACAGGATGGGGGCTACACCTTC,CSAPQDGGYTF
TRBJ1-5,-,-,TRBV6-5,TGTGCCAGCAGTACCCAGGGTGACCAGCCCCAGCATTTT,CASSTQGDQPQHF
TRBJ2-7,-,-,TRBV28,TGTGCCAGCAGTTTACGGAGCGAGCAGTACTTC,CASSLRSEQYF
TRBJ1-2,-,-,TRBV4-2,TGTGCCAGCAGCCAGGATAGACGGGAGTACTATGGCTACACCTTC,CASSQDRREYYGYTF
TRBJ2-7,TRBD1,-,TRBV5-1,TGCGCCAGCAGCGGGGGGGGACAGGGTTCCTACGAGCAGTACTTC,CASSGGGQGSYEQYF
TRBJ2-7,TRBD1,-,TRBV7-6,TGTGCCAGCAGTCCCACAGGGGAACGCCCAACCTACGAGCAGTACTTC,CASSPTGERPTYEQYF
TRBJ2-7,-,-,TRBV11-3,TGTGCCAGCAGCCCAAGGGGGGACAGAAACTACGAGCAGTACTTC,CASSPRGDRNYEQYF
TRBJ2-7,-,-,TRBV11-2,TGTGCCAGCAGCTTAGATCGAAGGGGTAGCTCCTACGAGCAGTACTTC,CASSLDRRGSSYEQYF
TRBJ1-2,-,-,TRBV4-1,TGCGCCAGCAGCCAAGCAGGGGTTGATGATGGCTACACCTTC,CASSQAGVDDGYTF
TRBJ1-2,-,-,TRBV7-2,TGTGCCAGCAGCTTAGCTCCCGGACAGCGATGGGAATATGGCTACACCTTC,CASSLAPGQRWEYGYTF
TRBJ2-5,-,-,TRBV7-2,TGTGCCAGCAGCTTAAGGGGAGAGACCCAGTACTTC,CASSLRGETQYF
TRBJ1-1,-,-,TRBV7-9,TGTGCCAGCATCGAAGCGGGTTTGGCTTTCGAAGCTTTCTTT,CASIEAGLAFEAFF
TRBJ1-5,-,-,TRBV7-6,TGTGCCAGCGGGACTGGGAGCAATCAGCCCCAGCATTTT,CASGTGSNQPQHF
TRBJ2-7,TRBD2,-,TRBV5-6,TGTGCCAGCAGCCTAATGACTAGCGGGGGCCTCTACGAGCAGTACTTC,CASSLMTSGGLYEQYF
TRBJ1-1,-,-,TRBV15,TGTGCCACCAGCAGACCAGGGGTAACTGAAGCTTTCTTT,CATSRPGVTEAFF
TRBJ2-7,TRBD1,-,TRBV19,TGTGCCAGTAGGCCGGGACAGGGGTCGATTTACGAGCAGTACTTC,CASRPGQGSIYEQYF
TRBJ2-1,-,-,TRBV2,TGTGCCAGCAGTAGGTGGGGGCGAAGAAATGAGCAGTTCTTC,CASSRWGRRNEQFF
TRBJ2-1,TRBD2,-,TRBV5-4,TGTGCCAGCAGTCAAACGGGACTAGACAATGAGCAGTTCTTC,CASSQTGLDNEQFF
TRBJ2-5,TRBD1,-,TRBV25-1,TGTGCCAGCAGTCGCGACAGGGGATTGGAGACCCAGTACTTC,CASSRDRGLETQYF
TRBJ2-7,TRBD2,few,TRBV5-6,TGTGCCAGCAGCTTCGGGGGGAACTCCCACGAGCAGTACTTC,CASSFGGNSHEQYF